The 12 T cell receptor beta chains reported below all come from one sample, sequenced in a study of T cell clonality in common variable immunodeficiency. Study results and caveats: Common variable immunodeficiency TCR beta sequences reportedly had fewer deletions and N-nucleotide insertions.

These receptors' targets are unknown. Repertoires were generated with immunoSEQ multiplex PCR, while TCRdb's copy carries only in-frame clones and drops some. The sample includes 7,100 or so clones, none of them occurring once. The sequenced material came from peripheral blood mononuclear cells. All receptors come from a human donor with common variable immunodeficiency.

By share, this clone ranks as medium-sized. With the read ending 3 residues before the CDR3 end, the germline J gene is used to fill in that end. This chain links TRBV4-2 with TRBJ2-7, with TRBD1 matching 7 bases. The junction had 5 bases not matched to a gene; V was cut back by 1 base and J by 2 bases. The CDR3 runs to 15 residues. Germline CDR1 and CDR2: LGHNA and YNFKEQ. The covered CDR3 bases are TGTGCCAGCAGCCAAGCGGGACAGCCTACCTACGAG. This encodes CASSQAGQPTYE. The CDR3, in full, reads CASSQAGQPTYEQYF.

By proportion, this clone is medium-sized. The missing CDR3 end, 3 residues past where the read stops, is filled in from the germline J gene. The chain joins TRBV19 to TRBJ2-1; 8 nucleotides agree with TRBD1. The V segment lost 4 bases and the J segment 8 bases; nucleotides outside the gene matches: 7. In germline, CDR1 is LNHDA, CDR2 SQIVND (reference sequence). This CDR3 has 14 residues. CDR3 sequence reads: CASSRGQEVDEQFF. CDR3 DNA (partial): TGTGCCAGTAGTAGGGGACAGGAGGTCGATGAG. Supplemented by reference TRBV19 and TRBJ2-1, the full variable domain reads DGGITQSPKYLFRKEGQNVTLSCEQNLNHDAMYWYRQDPGQGLRLIYYSQIVNDFQKGDIAEGYSVSREKKESFPLTVTSAQKNPTAFYLCASSRGQEVDEQFFGPGTRLTVL.

This clone was found a few times. The sequenced fragment ends 3 residues before the CDR3 boundary, so the rest is inferred from the germline J gene. The genes are TRBV11-2 and TRBJ2-3, with 7 bases fitting TRBD2. The CDR3 runs to 14 residues. Per germline, CDR1 SGHAT and CDR2 FQNNGV. The CDR3 DNA, read in part, is TGTGCCAGCAGCCCCTCCCGGACTAGTCGAACG. It specifies CASSPSRTSRT. The whole CDR3 sequence reads CASSPSRTSRTQYF.

Remarks on this clone: Read coverage stops 3 residues before the CDR3 terminus; the germline J gene supplies the remainder. The J gene is TRBJ1-1, the V gene TRBV7-6; TRBD1 is a possible D gene (6 bases). CDR1 is SGHVS and CDR2 is FNYEAQ in the germline V gene. Trimming left V 2 bases short and J 4 bases short, with 14 bases between. The CDR3 covers 15 residues. CDR3 sequence reads: CASSLLAGDGTEAFF. CDR3 DNA, as far as it was read: TGTGCCAGCAGCTTACTGGCAGGGGACGGCACTGAA.

This clone is medium-sized (0.01 to 0.1%) in the sample. The missing CDR3 end, 3 residues past where the read stops, is filled in from the germline J gene. The chain recombines TRBV29-1 with TRBJ2-6, with D tentatively TRBD2 (6 bases). The CDR3 length is 14 residues. Between the trimmed V and J ends, which lost 3 bases and 0 bases, there was a span of 6 bases. CDR1 SQVTM and CDR2 ANQGSEA come from the germline V gene. Incomplete CDR3 DNA: TGCAGCGTTGAGGGGGGCTCTGGGGCCAACGTC. Protein sequence: CSVEGGSGANV. The full-length CDR3 reads as CSVEGGSGANVLTF.

A note on this clone: The missing CDR3 end, 3 residues past where the read stops, is filled in from the germline J gene. V gene TRBV7-2 combines with J gene TRBJ2-3; 10 nucleotides line up with TRBD2. The trim removed 0 bases at V and 5 bases at J, leaving 8 bases unmatched. The CDR3 covers 17 residues. CDR1 is SGHTA, CDR2 FQGNSA, per germline. This CDR3 is CASSLAGSGRAVDTQYF. CDR3 DNA (partial): TGTGCCAGCAGCTTAGCGGGGAGCGGGAGGGCCGTAGATACG.

This clone appeared a few times. Because the CDR3's place on the DNA is in doubt, the DNA is left out and the CDR3 is given as listed by TCRdb. The chain carries TRBV19 and TRBJ1-2; the table's D call, TRBD1, was not checked against the DNA. Germline values: CDR1 LNHDA, CDR2 SQIVND (reference sequence). With termini counted, the CDR3 has 15 amino acids. This chain's CDR3 is CASRFGPGANYGYTF.

This clone was counted a few times. The sequence runs out 3 residues before the end of the CDR3; the remainder is reconstructed from the germline J gene. The chain recombines TRBV7-9 with TRBJ2-1; D might be TRBD2 (6 bases). Germline V gene sequence: CDR1 SEHNR, CDR2 FQNEAQ (reference sequence). CDR3 length: 14 residues. With 3 bases removed from V and 5 bases from J, the gap between germline ends came to 11 bases. The DNA read from the CDR3 is TGTGCCAGCAGCTTCCCCCGCGGGAACAATGAG. It encodes CASSFPRGNNE. The whole CDR3 sequence is CASSFPRGNNEQFF.

Within the sample, this clone is medium-sized (0.01 to 0.1%). Coverage ceases 3 residues before the CDR3 finishes, and the germline J gene fills in the end. The chain is built from TRBV2 and TRBJ2-4; TRBD2 matches 11 bases. The germline gives CDR1 SNHLY, CDR2 FYNNEI. V was pared by 7 bases and J by 3 bases, with 2 bases of the junction left unmatched. The CDR3 spans 14 residues. The DNA read from the CDR3 is TGTGCCAGCACCGGGACTAGCGGCAAAAACATT. As protein: CASTGTSGKNI. The CDR3 in full is CASTGTSGKNIQYF.

This clone came up a few times. With the read ending 3 residues before the CDR3 end, the germline J gene is used to fill in that end. The V and J genes are TRBV7-9 and TRBJ2-7; D perhaps matches TRBD1 (5 bases). Germline V gene lookup returns CDR1 SEHNR and CDR2 FQNEAQ (reference sequence). The V end lost 1 base, the J end lost 6 bases, and 7 bases lay between the germline ends. This CDR3 has 12 residues. This CDR3 is CASSLETAEQYF. Partial CDR3 DNA: TGTGCCAGCAGCTTAGAGACAGCCGAG.

This clone was seen only a few times. The read gets to within 3 residues of the CDR3 end, and the germline J gene fills in the rest. This rearrangement joins TRBV19 to TRBJ1-2; D remains ambiguous. From germline, CDR1 is LNHDA and CDR2 SQIVND (reference sequence). Trimming removed 8 bases at V and 4 bases at J, with 20 bases between. The CDR3 contains 15 residues. CDR3 loop: CASGFGGLTSYGYTF. The CDR3 DNA, read in part, is TGTGCCAGTGGGTTCGGAGGACTCACTAGCTATGGC.

As to this clone: The sequenced fragment ends 3 residues before the CDR3 boundary, so the rest is inferred from the germline J gene. The chain has TRBV7-2 and TRBJ2-7; D is ambiguous. The CDR3 loop spans 17 amino acids. Germline V gene data show CDR1 as SGHTA and CDR2 as FQGNSA. V lost 0 bases to trimming and J lost 3 bases, with 18 bases between them. The part of the CDR3 DNA that was read is TGTGCCAGCAGCTTAGCCCCCCTCTCCCGACACCTCTACGAG. Translating it yields CASSLAPLSRHLYE. The CDR3 reads in full as CASSLAPLSRHLYEQYF.